Each of the 25 T cell receptor beta chains below was sequenced from the same sample in a study of Ad26.COV2.S vaccination and SARS-CoV-2 variants. The protocol was immunoSEQ multiplex PCR, while the TCRdb copy is restricted to in-frame clones and leaves out a portion. The sample lists some 290,000 clones, around 81% seen once, with 2.1% in the top ten. Treatment given: approximately 18 received Ad26.COV2.S at low or high dose, single or two shots; roughly 5 received placebo; per-sample allocation not given. The samples date from day 63 after the first vaccine or placebo injection. The sequenced sample was peripheral blood, obtained in a trial of Ad26.COV2.S vaccine versus placebo. These receptors all come from a person aged 18-60 years who received the Ad26.COV2.S COVID-19 vaccine or a placebo.

The V and J genes are TRBV5-1 and TRBJ2-7, with TRBD2 as a possible D gene (6 bases). The CDR3 is made up of 14 amino acids. The ends were cut back, 4 bases at V and 2 bases at J, with 13 bases in the middle. The germline V gene encodes CDR1 SGHRS and CDR2 YFSETQ. CDR3 bases: TGCGCCAGCAGCCCCCTCCCGGGAGCCTACGAGCAGTACTTC. Its translation: CASSPLPGAYEQYF.

The gene calls are TRBV5-5 and TRBJ1-1; 10 bases map to TRBD1. The V and J ends lost 4 bases and 4 bases, in that order; junction bases with no gene match: 10. Germline CDR1 is SGHKS and CDR2 is YYEKEE (reference sequence). CDR3 length: 16 amino acids. The CDR3: CASSPGQGEAGTEAFF. CDR3 DNA: TGTGCCAGCAGCCCTGGACAGGGGGAAGCGGGCACTGAAGCTTTCTTT.

The chain recombines TRBV5-4 with TRBJ1-6; 9 bases agree with TRBD1. Germline V gives CDR1 SGHNT, CDR2 YYREEE (reference sequence). The CDR3 totals 16 residues. J was trimmed by 9 bases and V by 2 bases; bases with no gene match: 9. In nucleotides, the CDR3 is TGTGCCAGCAGCTTTCGGACAGGGGCTATGGGTTCACCCCTCCACTTT. It specifies CASSFRTGAMGSPLHF.

The V call is TRBV12-3 or TRBV12-4, the J call TRBJ1-1; D is unclear. V lost 5 bases and J lost 3, with 4 bases in between. This CDR3 region has 11 residues. CDR3 sequence reads: CASSLYTEAFF. The CDR3 coding sequence is TGTGCCAGCAGTCTGTACACTGAAGCTTTCTTT.

This clone was observed a single time. The V call is TRBV7-3, the J call TRBJ2-1, with 8 nucleotides matching TRBD2. CDR3 length: 16 residues. After removal of 0 bases from V and 7 bases from J, the junction contained 8 bases not matched to a gene. The germline CDR1 and CDR2 sequences are SGHTA and FQGTGA. CDR3 nucleotides: TGTGCCAGCAGCTTAACGAGTAGCGGGGTAATGAATGAGCAGTTCTTC. Translated, it gives CASSLTSSGVMNEQFF.

About this clone itself: This sample also contains other DNA sequences that code for the same CDR3. The chain combines TRBV19 with TRBJ2-3, with D possibly being TRBD1 or TRBD2 (6 bases each). The CDR3 runs 15 residues. V lost 3 bases, J lost 2 bases, and 12 bases lay in between. Germline CDR1 and CDR2: LNHDA and SQIVND (reference sequence). CDR3 loop: CASSIGGRVTDTQYF. The CDR3 DNA reads TGTGCCAGTAGTATCGGGGGCAGGGTCACAGATACGCAGTATTTT.

To note about this clone: The same CDR3 also results from other DNA sequences found in this sample. CDR3 nucleotide sequence: TGTGCCAGCAGCTTAGAGGGACAGGCCAATTACGAGCAGTACTTC. Amino acids: CASSLEGQANYEQYF. The V and J genes are TRBV7-6 and TRBJ2-7; 8 nucleotides agree with TRBD1. The CDR3 totals 15 residues. The V gene's germline CDR1 is SGHVS and CDR2 FNYEAQ. Unmatched junction bases numbered 6, after V lost 1 base and J lost 4 bases.

The chain combines TRBV3-1 (or the pseudogene TRBV3-2) with TRBJ2-2, with unresolved D. The CDR3 length is 15 residues. Germline-derived CDR1 and CDR2 are LGHDT and YNNKEL (reference sequence). Trimming stripped 4 bases from V and 1 base from J, with 10 bases between. DNA for the CDR3: TGTGCCAGCAGCCCTGAACCTTGGAACACCGGGGAGCTGTTTTTT. Translated, it gives CASSPEPWNTGELFF.

The gene calls are TRBV28 and TRBJ2-5; no clear D gene. This CDR3 is built from 14 residues. Trimming removed 6 bases from V and 0 bases from J, with 11 bases in between. Per the germline V gene, CDR1 is MDHEN and CDR2 is SYDVKM. CDR3 residues: CASSRPAYQETQYF. Written as DNA, the CDR3 is TGTGCCAGCAGCCGCCCGGCGTACCAAGAGACCCAGTACTTC.

V is TRBV28 and J is TRBJ1-5; D ambiguous. V lost 0 bases and J 5 bases, leaving 2 bases between the germline ends. Germline CDR1 is MDHEN and CDR2 is SYDVKM. CDR3 length equals 12 residues. The CDR3 reads CASSLWDQPQHF. The CDR3 coding sequence is TGTGCCAGCAGTTTATGGGATCAGCCCCAGCATTTT.

This clone was counted a few times. V is TRBV3-1 (or the pseudogene TRBV3-2) and J is TRBJ1-3; D is ambiguous. The germline V gene has CDR1 LGHDT and CDR2 YNNKEL (reference sequence). V dropped 4 bases and J dropped 4 bases, with 5 bases sitting between them. The CDR3 is 12 amino acids. For the CDR3, the DNA is TGTGCCAGCAGCCTCGGGGGAAACACCATATATTTT. Translated, it gives CASSLGGNTIYF.

This clone was recorded once. This chain joins TRBV7-8 and TRBJ2-1; weak D call: TRBD2 (6 bases). Germline assignment: CDR1 SGHVS and CDR2 FQNEAQ. CDR3 size: 16 residues. Trimming removed 5 bases from V and 8 bases from J, with 22 bases in between. CDR3 residues: CASSPYRTKFKDEQFF. The DNA of the CDR3 is TGTGCCAGCAGCCCCTACCGGACTAAGTTCAAGGATGAGCAGTTCTTC.

The V gene is TRBV9, the J gene TRBJ2-7, with D tentatively TRBD1 or TRBD2 (5 bases each). CDR1 SGDLS and CDR2 YYNGEE come from the germline V gene. V dropped 3 bases and J dropped 7 bases, with 11 bases sitting between them. This CDR3 is built from 12 residues. CDR3 protein: CASSAEGWEQYF. DNA of the CDR3: TGTGCCAGCAGCGCTGAGGGGTGGGAGCAGTACTTC.

On this clone itself: Other DNA variants within this sample encode the same CDR3. The chain couples TRBV12-3 or TRBV12-4 to TRBJ1-1; D possibly corresponds to TRBD1 (5 bases). The V end lost 2 bases, the J end lost 3 bases, and 7 bases lay between the germline ends. The CDR3 is 13 residues long. CDR3 in amino acids: CASSLQGYTEAFF. DNA for the CDR3: TGTGCCAGCAGTTTACAGGGCTACACTGAAGCTTTCTTT.

This clone was seen a single time. The rearrangement uses TRBV29-1 and TRBJ2-7, with D hard to call. The V gene's germline CDR1 is SQVTM and CDR2 ANQGSEA. The length of the CDR3 is 11 residues. The V and J ends lost 7 bases and 6 bases respectively, with 13 bases between them. The CDR3 loop is CSASNRAEQYF. CDR3 DNA sequence: TGCAGCGCCTCCAATAGGGCCGAGCAGTACTTC.

This clone was found once. V is TRBV6-1 and J is TRBJ1-4; 7 bases are shared with TRBD1. V shed 2 bases and J 10 bases; nucleotides not matched to a gene: 10. This CDR3 is 15 amino acids long. Looked up from germline, CDR1 is MNHNS and CDR2 is SASEGT. The DNA for the CDR3 is TGTGCCAGCAGTGAAATCAGACAGGGCTTAGGAAAACTGTTTTTT. Amino acid sequence: CASSEIRQGLGKLFF.

For the CDR3, the DNA is TGCGCCAGCAGCCCCCTTGGGGGGACAAACTATGGCTACACCTTC. This sequence encodes CASSPLGGTNYGYTF. The chain links TRBV5-1 to TRBJ1-2; tentative D call: TRBD1 (6 bases). Trimming removed 4 bases at V and 2 bases at J, with 15 bases between. From germline, CDR1 is SGHRS and CDR2 YFSETQ. This CDR3 comprises 15 residues. The variable domain in full, completed from reference TRBV5-1 and TRBJ1-2, reads KAGVTQTPRYLIKTRGQQVTLSCSPISGHRSVSWYQQTPGQGLQFLFEYFSETQRNKGNFPGRFSGRQFSNSRSEMNVSTLELGDSALYLCASSPLGGTNYGYTFGSGTRLTVV.

V usage is TRBV9 and J usage is TRBJ2-1, with 7 bases lining up with TRBD2. This CDR3 comprises 14 residues. In germline, CDR1 is SGDLS, CDR2 YYNGEE. V lost 5 bases and J lost 1; bases outside the gene matches: 3. Here the CDR3 DNA reads TGTGCCAGCAGTACTAGCGCTTCCTACAATGAGCAGTTCTTC. Translating gives CASSTSASYNEQFF.

This chain links TRBV19 with TRBJ2-1, with D tentatively TRBD2 (7 bases). The germline V gene encodes CDR1 LNHDA and CDR2 SQIVND (reference sequence). V gave up 4 bases and J gave up 3 bases, with 19 bases separating them. This CDR3 spans 17 amino acids. Written as DNA, the CDR3 is TGTGCCAGTAGTAAAAAAGGGGGGGACTCAATCTACAATGAGCAGTTCTTC. Translated: CASSKKGGDSIYNEQFF.

The V gene is TRBV27, the J gene TRBJ1-6, with D possibly matching TRBD1 (5 bases). V was clipped by 5 bases and J by 6 bases, with 17 bases between them. CDR1 and CDR2 from the germline V gene are MNHEY and SMNVEV (reference sequence). This CDR3 comprises 16 residues. The CDR3 region is CASSPTDTTINSPLHF. The CDR3 DNA reads as TGTGCCAGCAGTCCGACAGATACTACCATTAATTCACCCCTCCACTTT.

Written as DNA, the CDR3 is TGTGCCAGCAGCTTGTCCGACACACAGGGCGGTAGTGGCTACACCTTC. It encodes CASSLSDTQGGSGYTF. The chain has TRBV5-5 and TRBJ1-2; possibly TRBD1 for D (6 bases). Germline CDR1 SGHKS, CDR2 YYEKEE (reference sequence). There are 16 residues in the CDR3. Deletions cut 1 base from V and 7 bases from J, with 20 bases between. The full variable domain, rest sourced from reference TRBV5-5 and TRBJ1-2, is DAGVTQSPTHLIKTRGQQVTLRCSPISGHKSVSWYQQVLGQGPQFIFQYYEKEERGRGNFPDRFSARQFPNYSSELNVNALLLGDSALYLCASSLSDTQGGSGYTFGSGTRLTVV.

The CDR3 loop is CASSQDPLAGDLAKNIQYF. The CDR3 DNA follows: TGTGCCAGCAGCCAAGACCCCCTAGCGGGGGACCTAGCCAAAAACATTCAGTACTTC. The chain links TRBV4-2 to TRBJ2-4; 10 nucleotides align to TRBD2. V dropped 0 bases and J dropped 0; count of bases not matched to a gene: 8. Germline V gene data show CDR1 as LGHNA and CDR2 as YNFKEQ. The CDR3 is 19 amino acids.

This clone was picked up one time. V gene TRBV7-9 combines with J gene TRBJ1-6; possible D gene TRBD1, 6 bases. V was cut by 5 bases and J by 13 bases, with 21 bases left in between. Germline-derived CDR1 and CDR2 are SEHNR and FQNEAQ (reference sequence). This CDR3 has 15 residues. CDR3 DNA sequence: TGTGCCAGCAGCCTCGGGGGGGCAGGGGTTGTGCCCCTCCACTTT. Amino acids: CASSLGGAGVVPLHF.

CDR3 nucleotide sequence: TGTGCCAGCAGTCAGGGGGGAAGATACAATGAGCAGTTCTTC. Translating gives CASSQGGRYNEQFF. The rearrangement joins TRBV28 to TRBJ2-1; D perhaps matches TRBD1 (7 bases). The CDR3 totals 14 residues. V was cut by 5 bases and J by 4 bases, with 12 bases left in between. CDR1 and CDR2 from the germline V gene are MDHEN and SYDVKM.

The chain has TRBV7-9 and TRBJ2-5; 11 bases are shared with TRBD1. CDR1 is SEHNR and CDR2 is FQNEAQ in the germline V gene (reference sequence). V shed 5 bases, J shed 5 bases, and the junction held 7 bases outside the gene matches. The CDR3 is 15 residues long. The CDR3 region is CASSGPDRGRETQYF. The CDR3 nucleotides are TGTGCCAGCAGCGGACCGGACAGGGGGCGGGAGACCCAGTACTTC.